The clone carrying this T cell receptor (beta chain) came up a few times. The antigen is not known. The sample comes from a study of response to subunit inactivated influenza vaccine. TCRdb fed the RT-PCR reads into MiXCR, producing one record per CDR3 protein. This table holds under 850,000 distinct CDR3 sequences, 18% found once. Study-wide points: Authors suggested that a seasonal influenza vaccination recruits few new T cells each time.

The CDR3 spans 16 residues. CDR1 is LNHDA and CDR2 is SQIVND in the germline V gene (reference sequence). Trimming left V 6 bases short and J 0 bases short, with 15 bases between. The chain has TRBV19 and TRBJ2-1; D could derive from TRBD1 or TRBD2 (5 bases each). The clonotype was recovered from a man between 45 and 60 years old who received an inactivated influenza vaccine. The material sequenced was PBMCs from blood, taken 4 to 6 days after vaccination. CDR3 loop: CASSGTGRYSYNEQFF. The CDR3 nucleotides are TGTGCCAGTAGCGGGACGGGTCGTTACTCCTACAATGAGCAGTTCTTC.